The 6 T cell receptor beta chains below all came from one sample that was sequenced in a study of cytomegalovirus exposure and HLA in healthy donors. PCR involved 60 Vbeta and 13 Jbeta primers. Produced via immunoSEQ multiplex PCR; TCRdb's table is partial and in-frame only. This sample's clone table lists roughly 80,000 clones. The source material was PBMCs. The source of these receptors is a man aged 50-60 years in good health and CMV-seropositive.

The chain combines TRBV10-3 with TRBJ1-1, with D tentatively TRBD1 (5 bases). CDR1 and CDR2 from the germline V gene are ENHRY and SYGVKD. The V gene lost 7 bases and the J gene lost 3 bases, with 12 bases spanning the gap. CDR3 size: 13 residues. CDR3 in DNA: TGTGCCATCAATTTGGGGGGGGACACTGAAGCTTTCTTT. Its protein product is CAINLGGDTEAFF.

In DNA form, the CDR3 reads TGTGCCAGCAGTTTAAGGCGGGGTTCTCTTACTGACTATGGCTACACCTTC. As protein: CASSLRRGSLTDYGYTF. The V and J genes are TRBV28 and TRBJ1-2, with no clear D. V gave up 2 bases and J gave up 3 bases, with 19 bases separating them. CDR1 is MDHEN and CDR2 is SYDVKM in the germline V gene. The CDR3 is 17 amino acids.

This CDR3 is CASSLTGDPFYGYTF. As DNA, the CDR3 is TGTGCCAGCAGCTTAACAGGGGACCCTTTCTATGGCTACACCTTC. The chain combines TRBV7-9 with TRBJ1-2; 7 bases line up with TRBD1. The CDR3 sequence is 15 residues long. J lost 4 bases, V lost 2 bases, and 7 bases had no gene match. CDR1 is SEHNR and CDR2 is FQNEAQ in the germline V gene (reference sequence). Variable domain in full (rest from reference TRBV7-9 and TRBJ1-2): DTGVSQNPRHKITKRGQNVTFRCDPISEHNRLYWYRQTLGQGPEFLTYFQNEAQLEKSRLLSDRFSAERPKGSFSTLEIQRTEQGDSAMYLCASSLTGDPFYGYTFGSGTRLTVV.

The gene calls are TRBV5-3 and TRBJ2-7; D perhaps matches TRBD1 (5 bases). TRBV5-3 is assigned to the ORF class and has an uncertain function. This CDR3 has 13 residues. The V end lost 5 bases, the J end lost 5 bases, and 14 bases lay between the germline ends. The DNA of the CDR3 is TGTGCCAGAAGGTTGACCAGGGCCAACGAGCAGTACGTC. Protein: CARRLTRANEQYV.

The chain combines TRBV21-1 with TRBJ2-7; the tabulated D call, TRBD2, remains unverified against the DNA. TRBV21-1 is classified as a pseudogene. The CDR3 is made up of 15 amino acids. As DNA, the CDR3 is TGTGCCAGCCGGGCCTCGTGGGGTTGCCACGGGGGGCAGTACGTC. The encoded protein is CASRASWGCHGGQYV.

DNA for the CDR3: TGTGCCAGCAGCCCCGGGTCCTACAATGAGCAGTTCTTC. Translation: CASSPGSYNEQFF. The gene calls are TRBV7-2 and TRBJ2-1, with D unresolved. The CDR3 runs 13 residues. The V gene lost 5 bases and the J gene lost 1 base, with 6 bases spanning the gap. Germline-derived CDR1 and CDR2 are SGHTA and FQGNSA.